The clone carrying this T cell receptor beta chain was detected once. This CDR3 contains 13 residues. V dropped 7 bases and J dropped 5 bases, with 14 bases sitting between them. This sample is drawn from a study of regulatory T cells in long-lasting Graves disease. According to the study, TCR beta libraries were built with iRepertoire HTBI primers and CDR3-region Arm-PCR. Authors' analysis steps: Identified segments across samples numbered about 56 TRBV and approximately 15 TRBJ. Using its own MiXCR run on the multiplex PCR reads, TCRdb lists one record per CDR3 protein. The V and J calls follow TCRdb's processing rather than the paper's. The repertoire holds some 460,000 distinct CDR3 sequences, with roughly 15% as singletons. Time point reported: newly diagnosed GD, antithyroid drugs for less than 3 months. The authors made the TCR library using RNA they extracted from PBMCs. These data were likewise used in another study, on T cells in Graves' hyperthyroidism and ophthalmopathy.

This clonotype was sampled from a man in his forties with Graves disease. The sample in question was peripheral blood mononuclear cells (PBMCs), obtained at new diagnosis, from a patient treated with antithyroid drugs. The chain couples TRBV12-3 or TRBV12-4 to TRBJ1-1, with D possibly being TRBD1 (5 bases). Here the CDR3 DNA reads TGTGCCAGCAAACTAGCGGGGGGGACTGAAGCTTTCTTT. Amino acid sequence: CASKLAGGTEAFF.